Included here is one T cell receptor (beta chain) sequence, with context. The V and J ends lost 6 bases and 1 base respectively, with 10 bases between them. Germline V gene lookup returns CDR1 SGHTA and CDR2 FQGTGA. This CDR3 has 14 amino acids. TCRdb reprocessed the reads with MiXCR, giving one entry per CDR3 protein. The sample has 450,000 to 600,000 distinct CDR3 sequences, roughly 12% seen once. The data derive from a study of T cell repertoires in cytomegalovirus infection. This clonotype was sampled from a human donor in good health (CMV status not recorded). Some clones in this sample may be carry-over from other donors' samples. The sample taken for sequencing was PBMCs. The rearrangement links TRBV7-3 to TRBJ2-1; D remains ambiguous. CDR3 in amino acids: CASSLLPSYNEQFF. The CDR3 DNA is TGTGCCAGCAGTCTACTGCCTTCCTACAATGAGCAGTTCTTC.